The 18 T cell receptor beta chains below were found in one sample sequenced in a study of T cell clonotyping in hematopoietic cell transplantation. Clones were read by immunoSEQ multiplex PCR, and TCRdb kept only the in-frame ones, dropping some. Of 4,000 to 6,500 clones listed, around 92% are singletons. Specimen: peripheral blood mononuclear cells, collected 100 days after allogeneic stem cell transplant. The source is a male patient aged 70 to 80 who had an allogeneic stem cell transplant from an unrelated donor, so T cells may come from the graft donor. Some clones in this sample may be carry-over from other donors' samples.

This chain joins TRBV6-5 and TRBJ2-2; 7 nucleotides agree with TRBD1. V lost 2 bases to trimming and J lost 5 bases; unmatched junction nucleotides: 5. Germline CDR1 reads MNHEY; CDR2 reads SVGAGI. CDR3 length equals 15 residues. The CDR3 sequence is CASSYVPTGTGELFF. CDR3 nucleotide sequence: TGTGCCAGCAGTTACGTCCCGACAGGGACCGGGGAGCTGTTTTTT.

This chain links TRBV7-3 with TRBJ2-3; 7 nucleotides match TRBD1. CDR1 SGHTA and CDR2 FQGTGA come from the germline V gene. This CDR3 is 14 amino acids long. V shed 5 bases and J 4 bases; nucleotides not matched to a gene: 6. The chain's CDR3 is CASSLRQGADTQYF. As DNA, the CDR3 is TGTGCCAGCAGCCTCAGGCAGGGGGCAGATACGCAGTATTTT.

V and J are TRBV6-5 and TRBJ2-2; D is ambiguous. The germline V gene has CDR1 MNHEY and CDR2 SVGAGI. This CDR3 has 13 residues. Trimming left V 4 bases short and J 5 bases short, with 8 bases between. DNA of the CDR3: TGTGCCAGCAGTTGGGTGGGGACCGGGGAGCTGTTTTTT. This gives the protein CASSWVGTGELFF.

V gene TRBV4-3 combines with J gene TRBJ1-5, with D unclear. The CDR3 totals 13 residues. V was trimmed by 1 base and J by 4 bases, leaving 5 bases between them. Germline CDR1 and CDR2: LGHNA and YSLEER. The CDR3 DNA reads as TGCGCCAGCAGCCAAGCAGGTAATCAGCCCCAGCATTTT. It specifies CASSQAGNQPQHF.

This chain links TRBV7-9 with TRBJ2-5, with D possibly being TRBD1 or TRBD2 (6 bases each). V lost 5 bases to trimming and J lost 5 bases, with 21 bases between them. The CDR3 runs to 16 residues. Germline values: CDR1 SEHNR, CDR2 FQNEAQ (reference sequence). CDR3 in DNA: TGTGCCAGCAGCGCGGGACACATCCCTCGTGAGGAGACCCAGTACTTC. This encodes CASSAGHIPREETQYF. Complete variable domain (other parts from reference TRBV7-9 and TRBJ2-5): DTGVSQNPRHKITKRGQNVTFRCDPISEHNRLYWYRQTLGQGPEFLTYFQNEAQLEKSRLLSDRFSAERPKGSFSTLEIQRTEQGDSAMYLCASSAGHIPREETQYFGPGTRLLVL.

This CDR3 is CSVRGAGANVLTF. Written as DNA, the CDR3 is TGCAGCGTGAGAGGGGCTGGGGCCAACGTCCTGACTTTC. V is TRBV29-1 and J is TRBJ2-6, with D perhaps matching TRBD1 or TRBD2 (5 bases each). Germline values: CDR1 SQVTM, CDR2 ANQGSEA. Trimming cost V 6 bases and J 2 bases, with 8 bases left between them. The CDR3 covers 13 residues. The complete variable domain, with remaining parts taken from reference TRBV29-1 and TRBJ2-6, reads SAVISQKPSRDICQRGTSLTIQCQVDSQVTMMFWYRQQPGQSLTLIATANQGSEATYESGFVIDKFPISRPNLTFSTLTVSNMSPEDSSIYLCSVRGAGANVLTFGAGSRLTVL.

The chain links TRBV30 to TRBJ1-2; D unclear. This CDR3 has 13 amino acids. The germline CDR1 and CDR2 sequences are GTSNPN and SVGIG (reference sequence). V lost 0 bases to trimming and J lost 4 bases, with 9 bases between them. CDR3 amino acids: CAWSVGGSYGYTF. The CDR3 nucleotides read TGTGCCTGGAGTGTAGGAGGGTCCTATGGCTACACCTTC.

V gene TRBV2 combines with J gene TRBJ2-7, with D maybe TRBD2 (5 bases). The CDR3 contains 12 residues. CDR1 SNHLY and CDR2 FYNNEI come from the germline V gene. Between the trimmed V and J ends, which lost 2 bases and 5 bases, there was a span of 7 bases. DNA for the CDR3: TGTGCCAGCAGTGAAACGGGGAACGAGCAGTACTTC. Its translation: CASSETGNEQYF.

In nucleotides, the CDR3 is TGTGCCACCTCGCTGGCTTTGGCATCCTACGAGCAGTACTTC. It codes for CATSLALASYEQYF. The J gene is TRBJ2-7, the V gene TRBV10-3; D gene ambiguous. This CDR3 is built from 14 residues. Germline lookup yields CDR1 ENHRY and CDR2 SYGVKD. Trimming shortened V by 10 bases and J by 1 base, and 17 bases separated the two germline ends.

J is TRBJ2-2 and V is TRBV19; TRBD1 aligns across 7 bases. This CDR3 is built from 15 residues. Trimming at V came to 8 bases and at J to 4 bases, leaving 10 bases not matched to a gene. Germline-derived CDR1 and CDR2 are LNHDA and SQIVND (reference sequence). This CDR3 is CASAKGQRSTGELFF. The DNA for the CDR3 is TGTGCCAGTGCTAAGGGACAGAGAAGCACCGGGGAGCTGTTTTTT.

This clone was detected a few times. This rearrangement joins TRBV7-2 to TRBJ2-7, with 13 bases fitting TRBD2. In germline, CDR1 is SGHTA, CDR2 FQGNSA. With V trimmed by 5 bases and J by 0 bases, 4 bases remained unmatched. The CDR3 length is 16 residues. The DNA of the CDR3 is TGTGCCAGCAGCATCTGGACTAGCGGGAGCTCCTACGAGCAGTACTTC. Protein: CASSIWTSGSSYEQYF.

This chain connects TRBV4-3 to TRBJ2-2; 10 bases fit TRBD2. The V segment lost 8 bases and the J segment 7 bases; nucleotides outside the gene matches: 7. The germline V gene has CDR1 LGHNA and CDR2 YSLEER. This CDR3 region has 14 residues. Here the CDR3 reads CASRAGLALGELFF. The DNA of the CDR3 is TGCGCCAGCCGGGCGGGACTAGCGCTCGGGGAGCTGTTTTTT.

J is TRBJ2-1 and V is TRBV27; 13 bases fit TRBD2. There are 16 residues in the CDR3. Germline lookup yields CDR1 MNHEY and CDR2 SMNVEV (reference sequence). The ends lost 5 bases at V and 6 bases at J; junction bases unmatched: 7. CDR3 sequence: CASSGRLAGGGNEQFF. DNA for the CDR3: TGTGCCAGCAGTGGCAGACTAGCGGGAGGTGGCAATGAGCAGTTCTTC.

The V and J genes are TRBV11-2 and TRBJ2-6; D unresolved. V gave up 5 bases and J gave up 2 bases, with 7 bases separating them. The germline V gene encodes CDR1 SGHAT and CDR2 FQNNGV. The CDR3 sequence is 14 residues long. The CDR3 sequence is CASSPGPGANVLTF. The CDR3, as DNA: TGTGCCAGCAGCCCTGGTCCTGGGGCCAACGTCCTGACTTTC.

The genes are TRBV28 and TRBJ2-5, with 8 bases identical to TRBD1. The junction had 2 bases not matched to a gene; V was cut back by 2 bases and J by 0 bases. The CDR3 contains 15 residues. Germline-derived CDR1 and CDR2 are MDHEN and SYDVKM. The CDR3 loop is CASSLGTGYQETQYF. For the CDR3, the DNA is TGTGCCAGCAGTTTAGGGACAGGTTACCAAGAGACCCAGTACTTC. The whole variable domain, filled in from reference TRBV28 and TRBJ2-5, reads DVKVTQSSRYLVKRTGEKVFLECVQDMDHENMFWYRQDPGLGLRLIYFSYDVKMKEKGDIPEGYSVSREKKERFSLILESASTNQTSMYLCASSLGTGYQETQYFGPGTRLLVL.

The chain carries TRBV10-3 and TRBJ1-1; D gene uncertain. The CDR3 contains 13 residues. Per the germline V gene, CDR1 is ENHRY and CDR2 is SYGVKD. V was shortened by 4 bases and J by 1 base, with 7 bases between the two germline ends. The chain's CDR3 is CAISANQNTEAFF. The CDR3 DNA follows: TGTGCCATCAGTGCGAACCAGAACACTGAAGCTTTCTTT.

The table lists this clone with a few counts. V and J are TRBV5-4 and TRBJ2-6, with a possible D match to TRBD2 (6 bases). V lost 3 bases, J lost 1 base, and 14 bases lay in between. The length of the CDR3 is 17 residues. Germline values: CDR1 SGHNT, CDR2 YYREEE (reference sequence). The CDR3 reads CASSSITSPSGANVLTF. The CDR3 nucleotides read TGTGCCAGCAGCTCGATAACTAGCCCATCTGGGGCCAACGTCCTGACTTTC. The full variable domain, completed using reference TRBV5-4 and TRBJ2-6, is ETGVTQSPTHLIKTRGQQVTLRCSSQSGHNTVSWYQQALGQGPQFIFQYYREEENGRGNFPPRFSGLQFPNYSSELNVNALELDDSALYLCASSSITSPSGANVLTFGAGSRLTVL.

The chain has TRBV27 and TRBJ1-5; TRBD1 matches 8 bases. V gave up 5 bases and J gave up 0 bases; unmatched junction bases: 6. The V gene's germline CDR1 is MNHEY and CDR2 SMNVEV (reference sequence). This CDR3 comprises 16 residues. As DNA, the CDR3 is TGTGCCAGCAGTCCAGGACAGGGCGGTAGCAATCAGCCCCAGCATTTT. This codes for CASSPGQGGSNQPQHF.